This record looks at one TCR beta chain sequence and its context. Its antigen is currently unknown. The data belong to a study of T-cell memory formation after mild COVID-19. Study in general: Each donor largely had its own TCR clusters. Study-wide results and limits: Of the contracting clones, CD4+ ones lay mainly in CM and EM, and CD8+ ones in EMRA. While clones contracting from day 15 to 85 were balanced between CD4 and CD8, later expanders leaned CD4+.

Libraries for TCRalpha and TCRbeta carried sample barcodes and unique molecular identifiers via 5'RACE. Each CDR3 protein gets one entry after TCRdb re-called the 5' RACE reads with MiXCR. The table includes over 400,000 distinct CDR3 sequences, around 22% detected once. The CDR3 loop spans 15 amino acids. Trimming removed 5 bases at V and 4 bases at J, with 14 bases between. CDR1 is SEHNR, CDR2 FQNEAQ, per germline (reference sequence). The sequenced sample was PBMCs or a T cell subset sorted from them (not recorded which). This rearrangement joins TRBV7-9 to TRBJ2-2, with D possibly TRBD2 on 5 matching bases. This receptor was taken from an adult woman who had mild COVID-19 (a few samples of this study predate the infection). Cell type and time point are not known. DNA for the CDR3: TGTGCCAGCAGCACTAGGACCGTCGGCACCGGGGAGCTGTTTTTT. As protein: CASSTRTVGTGELFF.